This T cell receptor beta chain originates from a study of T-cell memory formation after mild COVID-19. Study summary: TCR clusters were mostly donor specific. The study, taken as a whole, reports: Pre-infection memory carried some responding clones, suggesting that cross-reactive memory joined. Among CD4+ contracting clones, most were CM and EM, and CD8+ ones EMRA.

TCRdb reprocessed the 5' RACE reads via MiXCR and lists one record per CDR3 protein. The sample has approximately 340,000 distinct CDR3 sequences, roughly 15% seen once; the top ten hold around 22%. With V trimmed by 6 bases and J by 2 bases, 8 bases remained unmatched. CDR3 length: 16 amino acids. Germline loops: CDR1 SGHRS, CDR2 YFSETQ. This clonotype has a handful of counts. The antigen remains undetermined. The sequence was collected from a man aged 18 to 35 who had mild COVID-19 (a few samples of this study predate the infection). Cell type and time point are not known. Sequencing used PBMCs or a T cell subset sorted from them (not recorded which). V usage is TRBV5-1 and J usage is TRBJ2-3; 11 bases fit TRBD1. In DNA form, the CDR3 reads TGCGCCAGCACCCCCCGGGACAGGGGGACCACAGATACGCAGTATTTT. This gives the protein CASTPRDRGTTDTQYF.